The 25 T cell receptor beta chains below come from one sample, sequenced in a study of long-term antiretroviral therapy in people with HIV. Run at survey level, the immunoSEQ assay was version v3.0. Sequenced by immunoSEQ multiplex PCR; TCRdb stores in-frame clones only, minus some. The table shows some 25,000 clones, with around 85% occurring only once. The specimen comprised unsorted PBMCs, sampled 0.7 years before starting antiretroviral therapy. Receptor source: a man in his thirties or forties with HIV.

The gene calls are TRBV6-6 and TRBJ2-1, with a weak D call TRBD2 (5 bases). V lost 6 bases, J lost 10 bases, and 16 bases lay in between. The CDR3 runs 13 residues. Germline lookup yields CDR1 MNHNY and CDR2 SVGAGI (reference sequence). This chain's CDR3 is CASSASPRLEQFF. CDR3 in DNA: TGTGCCAGCAGCGCTAGCCCTAGGTTGGAGCAGTTCTTC.

This clone was detected once. This rearrangement joins TRBV30 to TRBJ1-1; TRBD1 might be the D (5 bases). CDR1 GTSNPN and CDR2 SVGIG come from the germline V gene (reference sequence). Trimming shortened V by 2 bases and J by 5 bases, and 15 bases separated the two germline ends. The CDR3 is made up of 14 amino acids. The CDR3 reads CAWSKGLGGTEAFF. The CDR3 DNA sequence: TGTGCCTGGAGTAAGGGACTAGGCGGTACTGAAGCTTTCTTT.

The chain is built from TRBV13 and TRBJ1-1; D gene unclear. The CDR3 has 14 amino acids. V was trimmed by 5 bases and J by 1 base, leaving 11 bases between them. Germline CDR1 and CDR2: PRHDT and FYEKMQ (reference sequence). CDR3 in DNA: TGTGCCAGCAGCCCTCCTACACGGAACACTGAAGCTTTCTTT. This sequence encodes CASSPPTRNTEAFF.

This chain connects TRBV4-3 to TRBJ1-3; D remains ambiguous. CDR1 is LGHNA, CDR2 YSLEER, per germline. Trimming removed 1 base from V and 2 bases from J, with 3 bases in between. The CDR3 runs 13 residues. The CDR3 DNA sequence: TGCGCCAGCAGCCAAGGGCCTGGAAACACCATATATTTT. Its translation is CASSQGPGNTIYF.

This chain links TRBV7-9 with TRBJ1-6, with TRBD1 identical over 7 bases. V lost 5 bases to trimming and J lost 6 bases; unmatched junction nucleotides: 4. In germline, CDR1 is SEHNR, CDR2 FQNEAQ (reference sequence). CDR3 length equals 14 residues. The CDR3 protein is CASSQGQPNSPLHF. The CDR3, as DNA: TGTGCCAGCAGCCAGGGACAGCCTAATTCACCCCTCCACTTT.

This clone was counted only a few times. This chain uses TRBV6-6 with TRBJ1-1; tentative D call: TRBD1 (6 bases). Germline CDR1 reads MNHNY; CDR2 reads SVGAGI (reference sequence). V lost 7 bases and J 1 base, leaving 13 bases between the germline ends. The CDR3 totals 14 residues. The CDR3, as DNA: TGTGCCAGCAAGACCGGACAGACGAACACTGAAGCTTTCTTT. This translates into CASKTGQTNTEAFF.

The chain is built from TRBV6-6 and TRBJ1-5; possibly TRBD1 for D (5 bases). CDR1 is MNHNY and CDR2 is SVGAGI in the germline V gene (reference sequence). There are 16 residues in the CDR3. V lost 0 bases and J lost 4, with 13 bases in between. CDR3 loop: CASSYSNRFSNQPQHF. The CDR3 DNA sequence: TGTGCCAGCAGTTACTCGAACAGGTTCTCTAATCAGCCCCAGCATTTT.

The chain uses TRBV28 and TRBJ1-6; D is uncertain. V lost 4 bases and J 0 bases, leaving 16 bases between the germline ends. There are 18 residues in the CDR3. CDR1 is MDHEN and CDR2 is SYDVKM in the germline V gene. In DNA, the CDR3 is TGTGCCAGCAGTTCCCTCTGGTTGGGGAGCTCCTATAATTCACCCCTCCACTTT. Its translation: CASSSLWLGSSYNSPLHF. The full variable domain, completed using reference TRBV28 and TRBJ1-6, is DVKVTQSSRYLVKRTGEKVFLECVQDMDHENMFWYRQDPGLGLRLIYFSYDVKMKEKGDIPEGYSVSREKKERFSLILESASTNQTSMYLCASSSLWLGSSYNSPLHFGNGTRLTVT.

This clone was counted a single time. The gene calls are TRBV9 and TRBJ1-1; no clear D. CDR1 and CDR2 (germline): SGDLS, YYNGEE. V was trimmed by 3 bases and J by 7 bases, leaving 13 bases between them. The CDR3 runs 13 residues. CDR3 nucleotides: TGTGCCAGCAGCGCCCAGCCCAGTAATGAAGCTTTCTTT. This sequence encodes CASSAQPSNEAFF.

The rearrangement links TRBV9 to TRBJ1-5; the D is unclear. The germline V gene encodes CDR1 SGDLS and CDR2 YYNGEE. The CDR3 covers 13 residues. Trimming stripped 0 bases from V and 1 base from J, with 2 bases between. The CDR3 bases are TGTGCCAGCAGCGTAGGGAGCAATCAGCCCCAGCATTTT. This sequence encodes CASSVGSNQPQHF.

The CDR3 reads CASSSFSPGQGETEAFF. As DNA, the CDR3 is TGCGCCAGCAGCTCTTTCTCTCCGGGACAGGGAGAAACTGAAGCTTTCTTT. The chain employs TRBV5-1 and TRBJ1-1; 9 nucleotides match TRBD1. Trimming cost V 3 bases and J 5 bases; bases outside gene matches: 14. CDR1 and CDR2 from the germline V gene are SGHRS and YFSETQ. The CDR3 covers 17 residues.

The V and J genes are TRBV7-9 and TRBJ2-7, with TRBD2 matching over 7 bases. CDR1 is SEHNR and CDR2 is FQNEAQ in the germline V gene (reference sequence). The CDR3 covers 17 residues. V dropped 4 bases and J dropped 1; count of bases not matched to a gene: 13. This CDR3 reads CASSWSTLANNSYEQYF. Here the CDR3 DNA reads TGTGCCAGCAGCTGGTCGACACTAGCGAACAATTCCTACGAGCAGTACTTC.

The chain uses TRBV14 and TRBJ1-2; D not certain. In germline, CDR1 is SGHDN, CDR2 FVKESK. This CDR3 has 13 amino acids. V gave up 1 base and J gave up 7 bases, with 10 bases separating them. In DNA, the CDR3 is TGTGCCAGCAGCCAAGTCCCAGTGAGTGGCTACACCTTC. Protein sequence: CASSQVPVSGYTF.

This chain joins TRBV11-3 and TRBJ2-2; TRBD2 is a possible D gene (5 bases). The germline V gene encodes CDR1 SGHNT and CDR2 YENEEA. The V and J ends lost 0 bases and 4 bases respectively, with 9 bases between them. This CDR3 has 15 residues. The CDR3 protein is CASSLDSRGTGELFF. CDR3 DNA sequence: TGTGCCAGCAGCTTAGATAGCCGGGGCACCGGGGAGCTGTTTTTT.

The V and J genes are TRBV7-8 and TRBJ1-1, with D maybe TRBD1 (6 bases). Trimming stripped 4 bases from V and 5 bases from J, with 8 bases between. The CDR3 has 12 amino acids. Germline assignment: CDR1 SGHVS and CDR2 FQNEAQ. The CDR3 bases are TGTGCCAGCAGCTGGGACATGACTGAAGCTTTCTTT. The encoded protein is CASSWDMTEAFF. Together with reference TRBV7-8 and TRBJ1-1, the CDR3 gives the full variable domain: GAGVSQSPRYKVAKRGQDVALRCDPISGHVSLFWYQQALGQGPEFLTYFQNEAQLDKSGLPSDRFFAERPEGSVSTLKIQRTQQEDSAVYLCASSWDMTEAFFGQGTRLTVV.

The chain recombines TRBV5-6 with TRBJ1-2; tentative D call: TRBD1 (6 bases). The CDR3 contains 14 residues. Germline V gene sequence: CDR1 SGHDT, CDR2 YYEEEE. Trimming removed 1 base from V and 7 bases from J, with 14 bases in between. The CDR3 coding sequence is TGTGCCAGCAGCTTGCCGGCAGGGGCAGGTGGCTACACCTTC. It specifies CASSLPAGAGGYTF.

V and J are TRBV27 and TRBJ2-3; 12 positions agree with TRBD2. Germline V gene lookup returns CDR1 MNHEY and CDR2 SMNVEV (reference sequence). The V and J ends lost 2 bases and 1 base, in that order; junction bases with no gene match: 10. The length of the CDR3 is 19 residues. The CDR3 nucleotides read TGTGCCAGCAGTTTACATCGTCTAGCGGGGGGGCAAGGCACAGATACGCAGTATTTT. Amino acid sequence: CASSLHRLAGGQGTDTQYF.

In its sample, this clone was seen once. This sequence joins TRBV30 and TRBJ1-1; no definite D call. Trimming pared 2 bases from V and 10 bases from J, leaving 11 bases between. Looked up from germline, CDR1 is GTSNPN and CDR2 is SVGIG (reference sequence). CDR3 size: 11 residues. CDR3 protein: CAWSPGLRAFF. The CDR3 bases are TGTGCCTGGAGTCCGGGTCTTCGAGCTTTCTTT.

The gene calls are TRBV27 and TRBJ2-3, with 12 bases lining up with TRBD2. V lost 5 bases, J lost 5 bases, and 5 bases stayed unmatched. The CDR3 is 15 residues long. The V gene's germline CDR1 is MNHEY and CDR2 SMNVEV (reference sequence). This CDR3 is CASSPRTSGIDTQYF. The CDR3 DNA follows: TGTGCCAGCAGTCCAAGGACTAGCGGGATAGATACGCAGTATTTT.

The CDR3 bases are TGTGCCAGCAGTTACTTCGGACAGGACGAGCAGTACTTC. This sequence encodes CASSYFGQDEQYF. The genes are TRBV6-5 and TRBJ2-7; 7 nucleotides align to TRBD1. The J segment lost 5 bases and the V segment lost 1 base, leaving 2 bases of the junction unmatched. The CDR3 contains 13 residues. Per the germline V gene, CDR1 is MNHEY and CDR2 is SVGAGI.

This rearrangement joins TRBV11-2 to TRBJ2-7; no firm D call. The V and J ends lost 0 bases and 7 bases respectively, with 16 bases between them. The V gene's germline CDR1 is SGHAT and CDR2 FQNNGV. This CDR3 region has 15 residues. CDR3 loop: CASSLDPSGLLEQYF. As DNA, the CDR3 is TGTGCCAGCAGCTTAGACCCCTCGGGTTTGTTAGAGCAGTACTTC. Full variable domain (remainder filled in from reference TRBV11-2 and TRBJ2-7): EAGVAQSPRYKIIEKRQSVAFWCNPISGHATLYWYQQILGQGPKLLIQFQNNGVVDDSQLPKDRFSAERLKGVDSTLKIQPAKLEDSAVYLCASSLDPSGLLEQYFGPGTRLTVT.

The chain's CDR3 is CATSREGRSGGYEELFF. The CDR3 DNA reads TGTGCCACCAGCAGAGAAGGCCGAAGCGGGGGGTATGAGGAGCTGTTTTTT. The V gene is TRBV15, the J gene TRBJ2-2, with TRBD2 matching over 9 bases. This CDR3 spans 17 amino acids. From germline, CDR1 is LNHNV and CDR2 YYDKDF (reference sequence). Trimming cost V 0 bases and J 10 bases; bases outside gene matches: 12.

This chain connects TRBV30 to TRBJ1-2, with D perhaps TRBD1 (5 bases). Germline values: CDR1 GTSNPN, CDR2 SVGIG (reference sequence). The CDR3 loop spans 15 amino acids. V gave up 4 bases and J gave up 0 bases, with 15 bases separating them. This CDR3 reads CAWTAGPIANYGYTF. CDR3 nucleotide sequence: TGTGCCTGGACGGCGGGACCTATTGCTAACTATGGCTACACCTTC.

The CDR3 DNA reads TGCGCCAGCAGCTTCGTGGGGGGTGAAAACACCATATATTTT. Encoded protein: CASSFVGGENTIYF. The rearrangement uses TRBV5-1 and TRBJ1-3, with D possibly being TRBD1 (5 bases). CDR1 is SGHRS, CDR2 YFSETQ, per germline. The CDR3 consists of 14 residues. V lost 2 bases and J lost 6, with 12 bases in between. The full variable domain, rest sourced from reference TRBV5-1 and TRBJ1-3, is KAGVTQTPRYLIKTRGQQVTLSCSPISGHRSVSWYQQTPGQGLQFLFEYFSETQRNKGNFPGRFSGRQFSNSRSEMNVSTLELGDSALYLCASSFVGGENTIYFGEGSWLTVV.

The V call is TRBV5-6, the J call TRBJ2-6, with D unclear. Germline values: CDR1 SGHDT, CDR2 YYEEEE. The CDR3 runs 17 residues. Trimming pared 0 bases from V and 0 bases from J, leaving 10 bases between. This CDR3 is CASSLELGFSGANVLTF. CDR3 sequence (DNA): TGTGCCAGCAGCTTGGAGTTGGGGTTCTCTGGGGCCAACGTCCTGACTTTC.